This TCR beta chain was retrieved from a study of shared clonotypes between healthy human individuals. CD4+ cells were split into CD45RA+ naive and CD45RA-negative memory subsets. Study-level results: Compared with memory subsets, naive subsets generally had larger estimated richness. Only blood was sampled; tissue repertoires likely differ.

As processed by the authors: With immunoSEQ giving junction-only sequences and no quality scores, filtering differed. Clones were sequenced by immunoSEQ multiplex PCR, and TCRdb holds only the in-frame ones, with some missing. V and J calls and clone size follow that table, whereas D and trimming were derived from the DNA. This sample has some 2 million clones, with roughly 94% found just once. This clone was recorded many times. Its antigen is as yet unknown. Germline lookup yields CDR1 LNHDA and CDR2 SQIVND (reference sequence). V gave up 5 bases and J gave up 2 bases, with 6 bases separating them. There are 12 residues in the CDR3.

Sequenced sample: naive CD4+ T cells sorted from blood. The subset denotes: CD45RA+ positively selected. The receptor was derived from a young man in good health. The chain recombines TRBV19 with TRBJ2-5, with D tentatively TRBD2 (5 bases). CDR3: CASSSGQETQYF. CDR3 sequence (DNA): TGTGCCAGTAGTTCGGGGCAAGAGACCCAGTACTTC.